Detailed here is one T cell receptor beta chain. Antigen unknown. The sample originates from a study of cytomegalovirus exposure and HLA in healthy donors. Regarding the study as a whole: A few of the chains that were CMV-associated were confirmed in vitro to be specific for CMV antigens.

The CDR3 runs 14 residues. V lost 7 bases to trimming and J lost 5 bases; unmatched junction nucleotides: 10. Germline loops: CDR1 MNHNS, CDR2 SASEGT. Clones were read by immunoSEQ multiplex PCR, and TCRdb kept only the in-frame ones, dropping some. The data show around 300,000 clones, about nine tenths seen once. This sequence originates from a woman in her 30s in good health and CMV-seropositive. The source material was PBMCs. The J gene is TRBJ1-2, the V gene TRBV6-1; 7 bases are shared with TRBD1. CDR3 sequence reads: CASTQTGPGYGYTF. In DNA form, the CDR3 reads TGTGCCAGCACCCAGACAGGGCCTGGGTATGGCTACACCTTC.